This TCR beta chain came from a study of CD8 T cells in Susac syndrome. Across the whole study: Patients with Susac syndrome were therapy-naive, on corticosteroids, or on intravenous immunoglobulin alone at blood draw.

RNA totalling about 0.45 to 1 ug underwent reverse transcription with random hexamers. Amplification of TCR beta CDR3 used immunoSEQ multiplex PCR across 54 Vbeta and 13 Jbeta. TCRdb independently ran MiXCR on the immunoSEQ multiplex PCR reads; one entry per CDR3 protein. The repertoire holds 75,000 to 95,000 distinct CDR3 sequences, with approximately 93% as singletons. A remark on this clonotype: Its antigen is still unknown.

Study results and caveats: Peak Susac CD8+ clonal expansion occurred in TEMRA cells and active patients.

Germline V gene sequence: CDR1 LGHDT, CDR2 YNNKEL (reference sequence). Between the trimmed V and J ends, which lost 4 bases and 6 bases, there was a span of 28 bases. The CDR3 extends over 19 amino acids. The TCR originated in a human donor with Susac syndrome. This chain links TRBV3-1 with TRBJ2-1; a weak D match, TRBD1 (6 bases). Sequencing input: CD8+ T cells from PBMCs. CDR3 in amino acids: CASSPFFFPQGYSVNEQFF. Here the CDR3 DNA reads TGTGCCAGCAGCCCTTTTTTCTTCCCCCAGGGGTACTCGGTCAATGAGCAGTTCTTC.